The source of this TCR beta chain is a study of blood T cells in healthy people across ages. Combining a sample-barcoded 5' primer with a J-beta primer mix, a second PCR ran for about 7 to 11 cycles. From the 5' RACE reads, TCRdb called clonotypes with MiXCR, one entry per CDR3 protein. The data contain approximately 700,000 distinct CDR3 sequences, roughly 32% of them singletons. This TCR was sampled from a woman older than 75 in good health. Sequencing input: blood.

The CDR3: CSARRGREIFYEQYF. The CDR3 DNA reads as TGCAGTGCCAGACGGGGCAGGGAGATTTTCTACGAGCAGTACTTC. The chain uses TRBV20-1 and TRBJ2-5, with D possibly called TRBD1 or TRBD2 (5 bases each). The closer fit of TRBJ2-7 to the DNA end suggests the J call may be wrong. CDR1 is DFQATT, CDR2 SNEGSKA, per germline (reference sequence). The CDR3 contains 15 residues.